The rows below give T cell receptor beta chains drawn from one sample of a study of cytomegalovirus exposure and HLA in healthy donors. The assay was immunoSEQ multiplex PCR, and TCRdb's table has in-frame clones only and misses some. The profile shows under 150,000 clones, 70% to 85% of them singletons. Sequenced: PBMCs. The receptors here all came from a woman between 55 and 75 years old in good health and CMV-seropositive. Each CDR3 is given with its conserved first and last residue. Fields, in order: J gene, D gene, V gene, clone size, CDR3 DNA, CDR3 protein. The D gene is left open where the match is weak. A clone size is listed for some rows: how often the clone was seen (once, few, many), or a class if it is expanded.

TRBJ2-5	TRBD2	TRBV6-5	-	TGTGCCAGCAGTACCCCTAGCGGGGGGAGGAAGACCCAGTACTTC	CASSTPSGGRKTQYF
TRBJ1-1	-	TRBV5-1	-	TGCGCCAGCAGCTTGGTGCGCAGGGAAAACACTGAAGCTTTCTTT	CASSLVRRENTEAFF
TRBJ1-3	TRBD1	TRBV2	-	TGTGCCAGCATCCCAGAGCGACAGGGCCCTGGAAACACCATATATTTT	CASIPERQGPGNTIYF
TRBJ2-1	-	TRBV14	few	TGTGCCAGCAGCGAACAGTTTCGCTACAATGAGCAGTTCTTC	CASSEQFRYNEQFF
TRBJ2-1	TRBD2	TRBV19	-	TGTGCCACGTCAGCGGGAGGACACAATGAGCAGTTCTTC	CATSAGGHNEQFF
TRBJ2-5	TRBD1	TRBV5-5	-	TGTGCCAGCAGCTTTACAGGGGAGGAGACCCAGTACTTC	CASSFTGEETQYF
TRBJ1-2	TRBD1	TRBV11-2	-	TGTGCCAGCAGCTCAGGGACAGGGACCTATGGCTACACCTTC	CASSSGTGTYGYTF
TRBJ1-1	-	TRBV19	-	TGTGCCAGTACCCAGACAGGTGTGAACACTGAAGCTTTCTTT	CASTQTGVNTEAFF
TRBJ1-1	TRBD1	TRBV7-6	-	TGTGCCAGCAGCTCTAGGACAGGGGTGAACACTGAAGCTTTCTTT	CASSSRTGVNTEAFF
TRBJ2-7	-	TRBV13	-	TGTGCCAGCAGTGAAGCCCTGAACTACGAGCAGTACTTC	CASSEALNYEQYF
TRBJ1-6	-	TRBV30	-	TGTGCCTGGAGTTACGTGGGGCGCAGCAATTCACCCCTCCACTTT	CAWSYVGRSNSPLHF
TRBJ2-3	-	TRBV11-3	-	TGTGCCAGCAGCTTAGCGGGACTCGATACGCAGTATTTT	CASSLAGLDTQYF
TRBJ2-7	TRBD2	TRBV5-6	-	TGTGCCAGCAGACCTACTAGCGGGGAGAGCTACGAGCAGTACTTC	CASRPTSGESYEQYF
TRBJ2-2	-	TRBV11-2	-	TGTGCCAGCAGCCCCGGGACCGGGGAGCTGTTTTTT	CASSPGTGELFF
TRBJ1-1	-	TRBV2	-	TGTGCCAGCAGTGGAGGCAGGGGAATGAACACTGAAGCTTTCTTT	CASSGGRGMNTEAFF
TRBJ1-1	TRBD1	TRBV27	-	TGTGCCAGCAGTCTGGACAGGCGGGTCACTGAAGCTTTCTTT	CASSLDRRVTEAFF
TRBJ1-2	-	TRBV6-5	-	TGTGCCAGCAGGCAGTGGAACTATGGCTACACCTTC	CASRQWNYGYTF
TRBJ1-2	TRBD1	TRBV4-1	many	TGCGCCAGCAGCCAAGACAGGGGGCTTGGCTATGGCTACACCTTC	CASSQDRGLGYGYTF
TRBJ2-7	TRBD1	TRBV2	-	TGTGCCAGCAGGGGGACAGGGGAGCAGTACTTC	CASRGTGEQYF
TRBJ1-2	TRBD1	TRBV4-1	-	TGCGCCAGCAACCCGACAGGGGGCAACTATGGCTACACCTTC	CASNPTGGNYGYTF
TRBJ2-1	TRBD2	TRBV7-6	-	TGTGCCAGCAGACGGACTAGCGGGGGTGATGAGCAGTTCTTC	CASRRTSGGDEQFF
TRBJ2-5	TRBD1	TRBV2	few	TGTGCCAGCAGTCTCCGGGACAGGGTGCAAGAGACCCAGTACTTC	CASSLRDRVQETQYF
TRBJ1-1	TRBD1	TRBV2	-	TGTGCCAGCAGTGGGACAGGGGGCGACACTGAAGCTTTCTTT	CASSGTGGDTEAFF
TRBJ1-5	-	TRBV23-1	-	TGCGCCAGTCCGTCCTGGGGAGGGCACAGTCAGCCCCAGCATTTT	CASPSWGGHSQPQHF
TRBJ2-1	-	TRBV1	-	TGCACCAGCAGTACAGGGAGAGGGTACAATGAGCAGTTCTTC	CTSSTGRGYNEQFF
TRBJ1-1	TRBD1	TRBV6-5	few	TGTGCCAGCAGTCCCGGGACAGGGCCTCTTGAAGCTTTCTTT	CASSPGTGPLEAFF
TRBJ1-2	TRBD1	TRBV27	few	TGTGCCAGCAGTTTAGGACAGGGTTATCCCTATGGCTACACCTTC	CASSLGQGYPYGYTF
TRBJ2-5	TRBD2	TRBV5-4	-	TGTGCCAGCAGCGGGGGGGGAACCTGGGAGACCCAGTACTTC	CASSGGGTWETQYF
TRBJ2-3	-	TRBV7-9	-	TGTGCCAGCCTGCCGCCAGGGCAGGCAGATACGCAGTATTTT	CASLPPGQADTQYF
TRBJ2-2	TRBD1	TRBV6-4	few	TGTGCCAGCAGTCCCGGACAGGAATGGGCGGGGGAGCTGTTTTTT	CASSPGQEWAGELFF
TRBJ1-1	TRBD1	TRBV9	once	TGTGCCAGCAGCGAGGGACAGGGTAGGGTCACTGAAGCTTTCTTT	CASSEGQGRVTEAFF
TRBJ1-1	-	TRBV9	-	TGTGCCAGCAGCGTAGGATCTTCATCGGGCACTGAAGCTTTCTTT	CASSVGSSSGTEAFF
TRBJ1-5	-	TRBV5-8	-	TGTGCCAGCAGCGAGGCCGGACACCTTAATCAGCCCCAGCATTTT	CASSEAGHLNQPQHF
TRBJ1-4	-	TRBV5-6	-	TGTGCCAGCAGCCCGACGGGGGGCGCCTTGGAAAAACTGTTTTTT	CASSPTGGALEKLFF
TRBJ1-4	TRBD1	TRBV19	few	TGTGCCAGTAGTAGGGACAGCCAACCTGAGGGAAAACTGTTTTTT	CASSRDSQPEGKLFF
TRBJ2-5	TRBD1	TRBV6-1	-	TGTGCCTTCAGGACAGGGATGGTTGAGACCCAGTACTTC	CAFRTGMVETQYF
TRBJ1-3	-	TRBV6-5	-	TGTGCCAGCAGTTACTCGAGGAGGCCTGGAAACACCATATATTTT	CASSYSRRPGNTIYF
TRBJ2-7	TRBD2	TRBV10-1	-	TGCGCCAGCAGTGCCCTTCTAGCGGGGGACTACGAGCAGTACTTC	CASSALLAGDYEQYF
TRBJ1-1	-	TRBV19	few	TGTGCCAGTAGTATAGAGGGACTAGGGAACACTGAAGCTTTCTTT	CASSIEGLGNTEAFF
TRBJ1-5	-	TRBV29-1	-	TGCAGCGTTTCGAAAACAGGGAGCCCCAATCAGCCCCAGCATTTT	CSVSKTGSPNQPQHF
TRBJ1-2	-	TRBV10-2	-	TGCGCCAGCAGTGACGGGTATGGCTACACCTTC	CASSDGYGYTF
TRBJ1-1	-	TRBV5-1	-	TGCGCCAGCAGCTTTCGACAGATGAACACTGAAGCTTTCTTT	CASSFRQMNTEAFF
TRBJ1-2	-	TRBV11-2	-	TGTGCCAGCAGCCCCCGACAGTTGGGTGGCTACACCTTC	CASSPRQLGGYTF